The 10 T cell receptor beta chains in this list originate from one sample, sequenced in a study of cytomegalovirus exposure and HLA in healthy donors. The repertoire was sequenced with immunoSEQ multiplex PCR; TCRdb's copy has only in-frame clones and lacks some. The sample holds fewer than 200,000 clones, about 83% seen once. The sequencing sample was made of PBMCs. Source of these receptors: a woman aged 25 to 45 in good health and CMV-seronegative.

The chain is built from TRBV18 and TRBJ1-5, with 12 bases lining up with TRBD1. The CDR3 consists of 17 residues. With 2 bases clipped from V and 2 bases from J, the junction kept 4 bases outside the gene matches. CDR1 and CDR2 (germline): KGHSH, LQKENI. The CDR3 DNA sequence: TGTGCCAGCTCACCAGGGACAGGGGGCGCGGGCAATCAGCCCCAGCATTTT. It is translated as CASSPGTGGAGNQPQHF.

The V call is TRBV27, the J call TRBJ2-5; 7 bases fit TRBD1. There are 14 residues in the CDR3. Germline V CDR1 and CDR2: MNHEY, SMNVEV (reference sequence). V was pared by 5 bases and J by 5 bases, with 8 bases of the junction left unmatched. The CDR3 DNA is TGTGCCAGCAGTCCAGTACAGGGGATCGAGACCCAGTACTTC. Protein: CASSPVQGIETQYF.

J is TRBJ2-2 and V is TRBV19, with 11 bases lining up with TRBD1. Unmatched junction bases numbered 1, after V lost 1 base and J lost 0 bases. This CDR3 has 17 amino acids. Per germline, CDR1 LNHDA and CDR2 SQIVND (reference sequence). The CDR3 DNA is TGTGCCAGTAGTATAGTGGGACAGGGGGCGAACACCGGGGAGCTGTTTTTT. Translated: CASSIVGQGANTGELFF. The variable domain in full, completed from reference TRBV19 and TRBJ2-2, reads DGGITQSPKYLFRKEGQNVTLSCEQNLNHDAMYWYRQDPGQGLRLIYYSQIVNDFQKGDIAEGYSVSREKKESFPLTVTSAQKNPTAFYLCASSIVGQGANTGELFFGEGSRLTVL.

V gene TRBV9 combines with J gene TRBJ1-1, with TRBD1 matching over 9 bases. V shed 3 bases, J shed 5 bases, and the junction held 8 bases outside the gene matches. The CDR3 is 15 amino acids. Germline lookup yields CDR1 SGDLS and CDR2 YYNGEE. Written as DNA, the CDR3 is TGTGCCAGCAGCGGGGGACAGGGCAGGAGGACTGAAGCTTTCTTT. As protein: CASSGGQGRRTEAFF.

The count of this clone is one. J is TRBJ2-2 and V is TRBV2; D might be TRBD1 (5 bases). V dropped 6 bases and J dropped 4 bases, with 9 bases sitting between them. Germline CDR1 SNHLY, CDR2 FYNNEI. CDR3 length: 13 amino acids. In DNA form, the CDR3 reads TGTGCCAGCAGAGTGACAGCCACCGGGGAGCTGTTTTTT. It translates to CASRVTATGELFF. The whole variable domain, remainder taken from reference TRBV2 and TRBJ2-2, is EPEVTQTPSHQVTQMGQEVILRCVPISNHLYFYWYRQILGQKVEFLVSFYNNEISEKSEIFDDQFSVERPDGSNFTLKIRSTKLEDSAMYFCASRVTATGELFFGEGSRLTVL.

This chain uses TRBV13 with TRBJ1-1; 7 nucleotides agree with TRBD1. The J segment lost 1 base and the V segment lost 5 bases, leaving 4 bases of the junction unmatched. The germline CDR1 and CDR2 sequences are PRHDT and FYEKMQ (reference sequence). CDR3 length equals 14 residues. The CDR3 region is CASSGGDRNTEAFF. The CDR3, as DNA: TGTGCCAGCAGCGGAGGGGACAGGAACACTGAAGCTTTCTTT.

This rearrangement joins TRBV19 to TRBJ1-1; D call uncertain. Trimming removed 0 bases at V and 0 bases at J, with 17 bases between. CDR3 length: 18 amino acids. CDR1 is LNHDA, CDR2 SQIVND, per germline (reference sequence). The CDR3 DNA reads TGTGCCAGTAGTATAGATACGACATACGAAATCATGAACACTGAAGCTTTCTTT. This gives the protein CASSIDTTYEIMNTEAFF.

The CDR3 here is CASSQGGPQYNEQFF. In DNA form, the CDR3 reads TGTGCCAGTAGTCAGGGGGGCCCTCAATACAATGAGCAGTTCTTC. This rearrangement joins TRBV19 to TRBJ2-1, with D tentatively TRBD1 (7 bases). Germline CDR1 is LNHDA and CDR2 is SQIVND (reference sequence). The germline V and J ends were trimmed by 5 bases and 4 bases, with 15 bases remaining between them. CDR3 length: 15 amino acids.

The sample holds one count of this clone. This chain uses TRBV5-6 with TRBJ2-7, with 7 bases identical to TRBD1. V shed 4 bases and J 3 bases; nucleotides not matched to a gene: 13. Germline V gene lookup returns CDR1 SGHDT and CDR2 YYEEEE. This CDR3 comprises 16 residues. The chain's CDR3 is CASSVNPSGQSYEQYF. CDR3 nucleotide sequence: TGTGCCAGCAGCGTAAACCCGTCGGGACAGAGCTACGAGCAGTACTTC.

This rearrangement joins TRBV19 to TRBJ1-5, with 7 bases matching TRBD1. CDR1 is LNHDA and CDR2 is SQIVND in the germline V gene (reference sequence). With 8 bases clipped from V and 2 bases from J, the junction kept 6 bases outside the gene matches. The CDR3 sequence is 14 residues long. The CDR3 DNA is TGTGCCAGTGATCGACAGGGCGGCAATCAGCCCCAGCATTTT. It is translated as CASDRQGGNQPQHF.